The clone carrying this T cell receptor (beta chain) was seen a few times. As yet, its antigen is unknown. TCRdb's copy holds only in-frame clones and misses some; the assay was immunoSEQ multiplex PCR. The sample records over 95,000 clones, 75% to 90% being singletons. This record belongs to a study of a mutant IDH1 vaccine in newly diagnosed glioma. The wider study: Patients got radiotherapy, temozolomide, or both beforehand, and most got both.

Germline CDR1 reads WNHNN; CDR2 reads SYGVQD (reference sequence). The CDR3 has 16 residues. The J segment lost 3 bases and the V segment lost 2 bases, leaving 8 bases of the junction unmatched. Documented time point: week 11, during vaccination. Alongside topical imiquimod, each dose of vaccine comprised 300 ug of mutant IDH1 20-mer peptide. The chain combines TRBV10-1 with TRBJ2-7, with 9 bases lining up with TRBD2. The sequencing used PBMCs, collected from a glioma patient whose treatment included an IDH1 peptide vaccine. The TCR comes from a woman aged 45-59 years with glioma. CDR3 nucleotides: TGCGCCAGCAGTGAGGGTTCTTGGACTAGCGACTACGAGCAGTACTTC. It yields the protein CASSEGSWTSDYEQYF.